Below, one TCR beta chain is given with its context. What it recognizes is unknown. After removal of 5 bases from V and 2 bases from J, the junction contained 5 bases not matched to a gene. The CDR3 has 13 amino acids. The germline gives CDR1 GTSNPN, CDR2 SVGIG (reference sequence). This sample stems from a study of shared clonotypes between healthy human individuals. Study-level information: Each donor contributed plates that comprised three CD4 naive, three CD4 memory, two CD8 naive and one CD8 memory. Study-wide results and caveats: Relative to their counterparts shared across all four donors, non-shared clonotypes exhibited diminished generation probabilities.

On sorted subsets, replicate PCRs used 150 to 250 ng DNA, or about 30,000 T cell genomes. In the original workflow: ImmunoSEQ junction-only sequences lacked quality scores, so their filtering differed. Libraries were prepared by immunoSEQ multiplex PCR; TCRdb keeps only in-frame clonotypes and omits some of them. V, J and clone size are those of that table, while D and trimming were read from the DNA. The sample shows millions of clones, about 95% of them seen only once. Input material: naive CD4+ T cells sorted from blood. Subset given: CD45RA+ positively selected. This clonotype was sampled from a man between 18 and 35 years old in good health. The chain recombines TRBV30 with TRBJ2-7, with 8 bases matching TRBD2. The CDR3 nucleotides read TGTGCCTGGGCTAGCGGGCGGACCTACGAGCAGTACTTC. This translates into CAWASGRTYEQYF.